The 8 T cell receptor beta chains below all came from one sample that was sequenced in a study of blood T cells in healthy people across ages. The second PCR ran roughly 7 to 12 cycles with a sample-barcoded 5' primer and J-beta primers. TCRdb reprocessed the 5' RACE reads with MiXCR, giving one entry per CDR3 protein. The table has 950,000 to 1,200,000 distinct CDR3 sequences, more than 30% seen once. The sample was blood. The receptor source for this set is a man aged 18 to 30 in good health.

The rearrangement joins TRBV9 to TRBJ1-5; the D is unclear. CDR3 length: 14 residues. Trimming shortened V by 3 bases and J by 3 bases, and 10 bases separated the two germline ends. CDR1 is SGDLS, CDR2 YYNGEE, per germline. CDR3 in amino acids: CASSASGYNQPQHF. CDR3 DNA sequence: TGTGCCAGCAGCGCCTCAGGCTACAATCAGCCCCAGCATTTT.

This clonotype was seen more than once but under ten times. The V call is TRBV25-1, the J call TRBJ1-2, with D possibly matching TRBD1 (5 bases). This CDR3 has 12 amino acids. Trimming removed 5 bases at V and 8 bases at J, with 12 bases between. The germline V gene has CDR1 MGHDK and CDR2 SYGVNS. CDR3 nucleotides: TGTGCCAGCAGTCGACCAGGGTCAGGCTACACCTTC. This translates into CASSRPGSGYTF.

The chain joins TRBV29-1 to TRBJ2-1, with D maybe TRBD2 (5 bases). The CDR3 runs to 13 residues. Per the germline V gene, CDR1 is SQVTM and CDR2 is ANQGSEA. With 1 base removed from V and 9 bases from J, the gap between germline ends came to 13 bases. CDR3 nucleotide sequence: TGCAGCGTTGAAGTGAGCGGCTTGGGTGAGCAGTTCTTC. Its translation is CSVEVSGLGEQFF.

CDR3 in DNA: TGTGCCAGCAGCGTACGCGAGAGGGTTGGCGGGGAGCTGTTTTTT. Its translation is CASSVRERVGGELFF. The chain links TRBV9 to TRBJ2-2; TRBD2 might be the D (5 bases). From germline, CDR1 is SGDLS and CDR2 YYNGEE. V was pared by 1 base and J by 7 bases, with 14 bases between. CDR3 length equals 15 residues.

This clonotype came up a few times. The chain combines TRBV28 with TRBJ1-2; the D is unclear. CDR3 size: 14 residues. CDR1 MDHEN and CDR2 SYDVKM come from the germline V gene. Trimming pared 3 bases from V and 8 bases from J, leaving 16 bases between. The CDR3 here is CASSLIGRSGGYTF. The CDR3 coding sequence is TGTGCCAGCAGTTTGATCGGGCGTTCCGGCGGCTACACCTTC.

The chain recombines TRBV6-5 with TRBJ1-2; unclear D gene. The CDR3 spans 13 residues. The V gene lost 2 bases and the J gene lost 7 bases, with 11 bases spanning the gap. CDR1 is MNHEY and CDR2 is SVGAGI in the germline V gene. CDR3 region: CASSYGHRTGYTF. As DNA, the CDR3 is TGTGCCAGCAGTTACGGTCACCGCACTGGCTACACCTTC.

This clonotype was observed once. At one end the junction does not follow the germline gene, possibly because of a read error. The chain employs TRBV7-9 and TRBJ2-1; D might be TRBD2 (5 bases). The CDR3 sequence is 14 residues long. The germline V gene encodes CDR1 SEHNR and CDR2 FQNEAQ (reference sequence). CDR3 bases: TGTGCCAGCAGCTTAGTCGGCACCGGGAATGGGCAGTTCTTC. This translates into CASSLVGTGNGQFF.

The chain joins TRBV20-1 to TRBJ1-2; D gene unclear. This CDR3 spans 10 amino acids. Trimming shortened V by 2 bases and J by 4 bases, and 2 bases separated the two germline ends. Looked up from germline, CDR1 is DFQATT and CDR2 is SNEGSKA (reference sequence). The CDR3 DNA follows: TGCAGTGCTAGAATCTATGGCTACACCTTC. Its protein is CSARIYGYTF.